This is a list of T cell receptor beta chains from one sample in a study of blood T cell repertoires in COVID-19. Data came from immunoSEQ multiplex PCR; TCRdb stores just in-frame clones and leaves some out. The table records roughly 64,000 clones, roughly 78% of them present only once. Sequencing used peripheral blood. Receptors originate from a man in his fifties or sixties with COVID-19, enrolled during active disease. The CDR3 runs from the conserved cysteine through the conserved F or W. D genes are given only for firm matches. Expanded clones are given a class, and other clones once, few, many or no size at all.

TRBV15,NA,NA,TRBJ2-2,TGTGCCACCAGCAGAGAAGGGCAGGGGGGAACCGGGGAGCTGTTTTTT,CATSREGQGGTGELFF
TRBV11-2,once,TRBD2,TRBJ2-7,TGTGCCAGCAGCTTAGTGGGGGGGGGAGTCCACGAGCAGTACTTC,CASSLVGGGVHEQYF
TRBV28,NA,TRBD1,TRBJ2-7,TGTGCCAGCATCACGAGGGGACAGGGTGGGTACGAGCAGTACTTC,CASITRGQGGYEQYF
TRBV7-2,NA,TRBD2,TRBJ2-7,TGTGCCAGCAGCTTAGAGCGACTAGCGGGAAACTACGAGCAGTACTTC,CASSLERLAGNYEQYF
TRBV5-1,NA,NA,TRBJ2-5,TGCGCCAGCAGCTTGGGGATCGGCGGGCCTCAAGAGACCCAGTACTTC,CASSLGIGGPQETQYF
TRBV11-2,NA,NA,TRBJ1-2,TGTGCCAGCAGCTCCCTCCGGAGGTCGTCGTATGGCTACACCTTC,CASSSLRRSSYGYTF
TRBV30,NA,TRBD2,TRBJ2-1,TGTGCCTGGTCGATAGCGGGGAATGAGCAGTTCTTC,CAWSIAGNEQFF
TRBV11-2,NA,NA,TRBJ2-3,TGTGCCAGCTCCCTTGGCGGTTCAGATACGCAGTATTTT,CASSLGGSDTQYF
TRBV5-4,NA,NA,TRBJ1-5,TGTGCCAGCAGCTCACAGGGTGGGGATCAGCCCCAGCATTTT,CASSSQGGDQPQHF
TRBV19,NA,NA,TRBJ1-2,TGTGCCAGTAGTATAGAGAGGAACTATGGCTACACCTTC,CASSIERNYGYTF
TRBV7-9,NA,NA,TRBJ2-3,TGTGCCAGCAGCTTAGTTACTCGGGGGAAAACAGATACGCAGTATTTT,CASSLVTRGKTDTQYF
TRBV21-1,NA,NA,TRBJ2-7,TGTGCCAGCAGCAAATCGGCTGGGACTAGCGAGAGCTCCTACGAGCAGTACTTC,CASSKSAGTSESSYEQYF
TRBV4-1,NA,TRBD1,TRBJ2-6,TGCGCCAGCAGCTTCCGACAGGGGCCCCTCTCTGGGGCCAACGTCCTGACTTTC,CASSFRQGPLSGANVLTF
TRBV7-6,few,NA,TRBJ2-7,TGTGCCAGCAGCTTAGGCTCGCAGGGGGGAAGCTACGAGCAGTACTTC,CASSLGSQGGSYEQYF
TRBV7-9,NA,NA,TRBJ1-2,TGTGCCAGCAGCTTAGCAGGGGGGGCTTCTGGCTACACCTTC,CASSLAGGASGYTF
TRBV7-9,NA,TRBD1,TRBJ2-5,TGTGCCAGCAGCTTAGGAAGACAGGGTCAAGAGACCCAGTACTTC,CASSLGRQGQETQYF
TRBV19,NA,TRBD2,TRBJ2-3,TGTGCCAGTGGGTTTATAGCGGGACCGGTGGATACGCAGTATTTT,CASGFIAGPVDTQYF
TRBV19,few,NA,TRBJ2-4,TGTGCCAGTAGTATTGACGGGGGTAACAGCATTCAGTACTTC,CASSIDGGNSIQYF
TRBV9,NA,TRBD1,TRBJ2-5,TGTGCCAGCAGCGTAGGGGACAGGGCCCAAGAGACCCAGTACTTC,CASSVGDRAQETQYF
TRBV5-4,NA,TRBD2,TRBJ2-5,TGTGCCAGCAGCTTGGCAGCGGGGGCCAAAGGAGAGACCCAGTACTTC,CASSLAAGAKGETQYF
TRBV28,NA,NA,TRBJ2-5,TGTGCCAGCAGTTACGCGCCGGACAGATCCAAGACCCAGTACTTC,CASSYAPDRSKTQYF
TRBV19,NA,TRBD2,TRBJ2-5,TGTGCCAGTACCGGACTAGCGGGAGGAGAGACCCAGTACTTC,CASTGLAGGETQYF
TRBV11-3,NA,TRBD1,TRBJ1-1,TGTGCCAGCACTCGTGGGGTGGGGACAGTGAACACTGAAGCTTTCTTT,CASTRGVGTVNTEAFF
TRBV3-1/TRBV3-2,once,TRBD1,TRBJ1-1,TGTGCCAGCAGCCAAGATTCGGAGGGCAGGGGGCAAACTGAAGCTTTCTTT,CASSQDSEGRGQTEAFF
TRBV6-2/TRBV6-3,NA,TRBD1,TRBJ1-1,TGTGCCAGCAGTGGCGTCAGGGGGCGGACTGAAGCTTTCTTT,CASSGVRGRTEAFF
TRBV24-1,NA,NA,TRBJ2-2,TGTGCCACCAGTGATTCTAAGACAGCGAACACCGGGGAGCTGTTTTTT,CATSDSKTANTGELFF
TRBV2,medium-sized,NA,TRBJ1-4,TGTGCCAGCAGTGAATATGATGAAAAACTGTTTTTT,CASSEYDEKLFF
TRBV5-6,NA,NA,TRBJ2-5,TGTGCCAGCAGCTTTAGCCGTCGGCAAGAGACCCAGTACTTC,CASSFSRRQETQYF
TRBV6-5,NA,NA,TRBJ2-7,TGTGCCAGCAGGAGGGACTCCTACGAGCAGTACTTC,CASRRDSYEQYF
TRBV7-9,few,NA,TRBJ2-2,TGTGCCAGCAGCTTATTGGAGCGGAACACCGGGGAGCTGTTTTTT,CASSLLERNTGELFF
TRBV19,NA,NA,TRBJ2-5,TGTGCCAGTAGCCCACGGGGCCAAGAGACCCAGTACTTC,CASSPRGQETQYF
TRBV30,few,NA,TRBJ1-1,TGTGCCTGGAGACCCCAAGCTAACACTGAAGCTTTCTTT,CAWRPQANTEAFF
TRBV10-1,NA,TRBD1,TRBJ1-1,TGCGCCAGCAGTGATACAGGGGACACTGAAGCTTTCTTT,CASSDTGDTEAFF
TRBV6-5,many,TRBD1,TRBJ1-2,TGTGCCCTAACAGGGGACTATGGCTACACCTTC,CALTGDYGYTF
TRBV9,once,NA,TRBJ2-3,TGTGCCAGCAGCGAGGACCGTGGCGGGAGCACAGATACGCAGTATTTT,CASSEDRGGSTDTQYF
TRBV28,NA,TRBD1,TRBJ1-5,TGTGCCAGCAGTTCTCGCCGGGACAGCAATAGCAATCAGCCCCAGCATTTT,CASSSRRDSNSNQPQHF
TRBV4-2,few,TRBD2,TRBJ2-1,TGTGCCAGCAGCCAAGATTACGGGGGGGGGTACAATGAGCAGTTCTTC,CASSQDYGGGYNEQFF
TRBV9,NA,NA,TRBJ2-5,TGTGCCAGCAGCGTAGCCCTAGATGCGACCCAGTACTTC,CASSVALDATQYF
TRBV19,NA,NA,TRBJ2-2,TGTGCCAGTAGTATTGCAGGGGAGGGCGGGGAGCTGTTTTTT,CASSIAGEGGELFF
TRBV5-4,NA,TRBD1,TRBJ1-1,TGTGCCAGCAGCTTGAGACAGGGAGCGAACACTGAAGCTTTCTTT,CASSLRQGANTEAFF
TRBV28,NA,TRBD2,TRBJ2-5,TGTGCCAGCAGCTACCGAGCGGGGGGCCAAGAGACCCAGTACTTC,CASSYRAGGQETQYF
TRBV27,NA,TRBD1,TRBJ2-2,TGTGCCAGCAGCACACAGGGGTGGCCTAACACCGGGGAGCTGTTTTTT,CASSTQGWPNTGELFF
TRBV19,NA,NA,TRBJ1-5,TGTGCCACTAAGGGCGGGGGGTATAGCAATCAGCCCCAGCATTTT,CATKGGGYSNQPQHF
TRBV21-1,NA,NA,TRBJ2-7,TGTGCCAGCAGCAACCGGGACGGGAGCTCCTACGAGCAGTACTTC,CASSNRDGSSYEQYF
TRBV7-9,NA,TRBD2,TRBJ2-1,TGTGCCAGCAGCTTATCGGGGACTAGTGGGTTTACTGAGCAGTTCTTC,CASSLSGTSGFTEQFF
TRBV24-1,NA,NA,TRBJ2-3,TGTGCCACCAGTGATCCTGCTAGGGAGAGCCCCCCAGATACGCAGTATTTT,CATSDPARESPPDTQYF
TRBV7-9,NA,NA,TRBJ1-1,TGTGCCAGCAGCTTCGGGGGAAACACTGAAGCTTTCTTT,CASSFGGNTEAFF
TRBV6-4,NA,NA,TRBJ1-1,TGTGCCAGCAGTCAAGACACCGGCACTGAAGCTTTCTTT,CASSQDTGTEAFF
TRBV15,NA,NA,TRBJ2-3,TGTGCCACCAGCAGATTCCCACGGGAGAGCGGAGAAAGCACAGATACGCAGTATTTT,CATSRFPRESGESTDTQYF
TRBV5-1,once,TRBD2,TRBJ2-7,TGCGCCAGCAGCTCATTAGCGGGAGGCTTCTACGAGCAGTACTTC,CASSSLAGGFYEQYF